This T cell receptor beta chain originates from a study of T-cell memory formation after mild COVID-19. Whole-study results and caveats: Among CD4+ contracting clones, most were CM and EM, and CD8+ ones EMRA.

There are a few counts of this clonotype. Its target is not known. 5'RACE primed at constant segments yielded TCR alpha and TCR beta cDNA libraries bearing sample barcodes and UMIs. TCRdb itself ran the 5' RACE reads through MiXCR, one entry per CDR3 protein. The table lists fewer than 350,000 distinct CDR3 sequences, roughly an eighth of them singletons. Input material: PBMCs or a T cell subset sorted from them (not recorded which). This TCR came from a man between 18 and 29 years old who had mild COVID-19 (a few samples of this study predate the infection). Cell type and time point are not known.

Here the CDR3 DNA reads TGTGCCAGCAGCGCTCCCGATGGGGTGGAGGCGCAGTTCTTC. Protein product: CASSAPDGVEAQFF. The chain combines TRBV9 with TRBJ2-1; weak D call: TRBD2 (5 bases). The V gene lost 3 bases and the J gene lost 12 bases, with 19 bases spanning the gap. CDR1 is SGDLS, CDR2 YYNGEE, per germline. The CDR3 contains 14 residues.